The clone carrying this TCR beta chain was seen a few times. The data stem from a study of blood T cell repertoires in COVID-19. Produced via immunoSEQ multiplex PCR; TCRdb's table is partial and in-frame only. The table has around 210,000 clones, roughly 85% seen once. V was pared by 2 bases and J by 2 bases, with 4 bases of the junction left unmatched. The CDR3 runs 15 residues. Germline-derived CDR1 and CDR2 are LGHDT and YNNKEL (reference sequence). The sequenced sample consisted of peripheral blood. The sequence came from a man between 45 and 60 years old with COVID-19, enrolled during active disease. This sequence joins TRBV3-1 (or the pseudogene TRBV3-2) and TRBJ1-2; 8 nucleotides line up with TRBD1. CDR3 residues: CASSQRTGMNYGYTF. CDR3 sequence (DNA): TGTGCCAGCAGCCAAAGGACAGGGATGAACTATGGCTACACCTTC.